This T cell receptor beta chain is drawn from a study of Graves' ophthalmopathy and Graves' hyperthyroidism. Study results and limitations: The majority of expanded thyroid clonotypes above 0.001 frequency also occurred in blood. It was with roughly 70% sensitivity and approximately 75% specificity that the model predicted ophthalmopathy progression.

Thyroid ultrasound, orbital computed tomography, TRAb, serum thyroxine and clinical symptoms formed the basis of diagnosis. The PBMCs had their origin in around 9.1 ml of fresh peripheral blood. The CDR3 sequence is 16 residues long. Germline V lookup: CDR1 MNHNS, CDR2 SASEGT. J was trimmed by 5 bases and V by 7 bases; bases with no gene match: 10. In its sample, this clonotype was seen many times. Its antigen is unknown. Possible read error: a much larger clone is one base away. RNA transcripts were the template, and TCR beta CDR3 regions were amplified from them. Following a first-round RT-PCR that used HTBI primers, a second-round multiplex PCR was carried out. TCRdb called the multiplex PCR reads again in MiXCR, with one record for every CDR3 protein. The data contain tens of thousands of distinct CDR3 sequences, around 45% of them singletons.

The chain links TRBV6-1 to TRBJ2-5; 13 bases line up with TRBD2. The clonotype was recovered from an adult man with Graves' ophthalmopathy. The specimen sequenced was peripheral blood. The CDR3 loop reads CASIRLAGGGGETQYF. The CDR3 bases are TGTGCCAGCATCAGACTAGCGGGAGGAGGAGGGGAGACCCAGTACTTC.